Presented here are 27 T cell receptor beta chains from one specimen sequenced in a study of shared clonotypes between healthy human individuals (dated by TCRdb to about 2020). Preparation of the library involved the immunoSEQ multiplex PCR assay. TCRdb's version of the immuneACCESS table is confined to in-frame rearrangements and falls short of the full clone set. An unresolved V gene accounts for under half of the shortfall where checked; the remainder is of unknown origin. Counted in this sample were 550,000 to 850,000 clones; approximately 72% of them appeared once. Under 2% of the sample comes from the top ten. Material for sequencing was memory CD4+ T cells sorted from blood. The cell subset or site label of this sample denotes: CD45RA-negative fraction. The origin of the receptors is a woman aged 25 to 45 in good health.

The chain employs TRBV5-4 and TRBJ2-5; 11 bases are a match to TRBD1. Per the germline V gene, CDR1 is SGHNT and CDR2 is YYREEE (reference sequence). After removal of 4 bases from V and 5 bases from J, the junction contained 7 bases not matched to a gene. The CDR3 is 15 amino acids. CDR3 nucleotides: TGTGCCAGCAGCCCGAGGACAGGGGGCAGTGAGACCCAGTACTTC. Encoded protein: CASSPRTGGSETQYF.

The V call is TRBV6-1, the J call TRBJ2-7; 9 bases fit TRBD2. Per germline, CDR1 MNHNS and CDR2 SASEGT. J lost 1 base, V lost 6 bases, and 7 bases had no gene match. The CDR3 is made up of 15 amino acids. CDR3 amino acids: CASRNLGLASYEQYF. CDR3 sequence (DNA): TGTGCCAGCAGGAACCTAGGACTAGCGTCCTACGAGCAGTACTTC.

There are a few counts of this clone. V usage is TRBV7-6 and J usage is TRBJ1-3; D is ambiguous. There are 13 residues in the CDR3. V was shortened by 5 bases and J by 4 bases, with 9 bases between the two germline ends. Germline assignment: CDR1 SGHVS and CDR2 FNYEAQ. In DNA, the CDR3 is TGTGCCAGCAGCCCCCGACCGGGAAACACCATATATTTT. This encodes CASSPRPGNTIYF.

Turning to this clone: A much bigger clone sits one base away, suggesting this may be a read error. The same CDR3 is also encoded by other DNA sequences in this sample. The chain employs TRBV7-2 and TRBJ2-1; D remains ambiguous. Germline V gene lookup returns CDR1 SGHTA and CDR2 FQGNSA. The CDR3 runs to 14 residues. The V end was cut by 1 base, the J end by 2 bases, with 6 bases between. The CDR3 DNA follows: TGTGCCAGCAGCTTAGACAGCACCTACAATGAGCAGTTCTTC. Amino acid sequence: CASSLDSTYNEQFF.

This rearrangement joins TRBV28 to TRBJ1-2; D ambiguous. Per the germline V gene, CDR1 is MDHEN and CDR2 is SYDVKM. V shed 5 bases and J shed 3 bases, with 16 bases lying between them. The CDR3 length is 15 residues. CDR3 nucleotide sequence: TGTGCCAGCAGTACCCCCCGCGGGAGGCACTATGGCTACACCTTC. This encodes CASSTPRGRHYGYTF.

The V and J genes are TRBV28 and TRBJ1-3; possible D gene TRBD1, 5 bases. The CDR3 has 14 residues. CDR1 is MDHEN and CDR2 is SYDVKM in the germline V gene. The V and J ends lost 7 bases and 2 bases respectively, with 12 bases between them. The CDR3: CASTVVGAGNTIYF. CDR3 DNA: TGTGCCAGCACGGTAGTGGGGGCTGGAAACACCATATATTTT.

V and J are TRBV27 and TRBJ2-1; no reliable D call. Trimming removed 6 bases from V and 0 bases from J, with 9 bases in between. There are 14 residues in the CDR3. Germline V gene sequence: CDR1 MNHEY, CDR2 SMNVEV (reference sequence). The CDR3 reads CASRNGSSYNEQFF. The CDR3 DNA is TGTGCCAGCAGGAACGGAAGCTCCTACAATGAGCAGTTCTTC.

This chain connects TRBV6-1 to TRBJ1-3; weak D call: TRBD1 (5 bases). Germline V gene data show CDR1 as MNHNS and CDR2 as SASEGT. V dropped 6 bases and J dropped 0 bases, with 6 bases sitting between them. The CDR3 runs 13 residues. The CDR3 sequence: CASRGASGNTIYF. The CDR3 DNA reads as TGTGCCAGCAGAGGGGCCTCTGGAAACACCATATATTTT.

V and J are TRBV19 and TRBJ1-3; no clear D. V was pared by 3 bases and J by 0 bases, with 9 bases between. The CDR3 has 15 residues. Germline CDR1 and CDR2: LNHDA and SQIVND (reference sequence). CDR3 loop: CASSILLSSGNTIYF. The CDR3 nucleotides read TGTGCCAGTAGTATTCTCCTGAGCTCTGGAAACACCATATATTTT.

This chain connects TRBV4-2 to TRBJ1-2, with 8 bases that match TRBD1. CDR3 length: 14 residues. V trimming: 4 bases; J trimming: 4 bases; junction bases outside the gene matches: 5. Germline V CDR1 and CDR2: LGHNA, YNFKEQ. In DNA form, the CDR3 reads TGTGCCAGCAGCCCGGGACAGGTGCTCTATGGCTACACCTTC. Protein: CASSPGQVLYGYTF.

The J gene is TRBJ2-1, the V gene TRBV6-5, with D unclear. The CDR3 totals 14 residues. The ends were cut back, 8 bases at V and 1 base at J, with 12 bases in the middle. The germline V gene encodes CDR1 MNHEY and CDR2 SVGAGI. This chain's CDR3 is CASRLGMSYNEQFF. For the CDR3, the DNA is TGTGCCAGCCGTCTGGGGATGTCCTACAATGAGCAGTTCTTC.

This clone was seen a single time. This rearrangement joins TRBV28 to TRBJ1-1, with D perhaps TRBD1 (6 bases). The CDR3 length is 14 residues. The V gene's germline CDR1 is MDHEN and CDR2 SYDVKM. With 6 bases removed from V and 1 base from J, the gap between germline ends came to 12 bases. The CDR3 sequence is CASRQGRSNTEAFF. The CDR3, as DNA: TGTGCCAGCAGACAGGGACGGTCGAACACTGAAGCTTTCTTT.

The V gene is TRBV25-1, the J gene TRBJ1-6; unclear D gene. In germline, CDR1 is MGHDK, CDR2 SYGVNS. The CDR3 sequence is 15 residues long. Trimming cost V 2 bases and J 2 bases, with 7 bases left between them. CDR3 in amino acids: CASSEAETYNSPLHF. CDR3 coding DNA: TGTGCCAGCAGTGAAGCAGAGACCTATAATTCACCCCTCCACTTT.

This clone was recorded a few times. The chain employs TRBV18 and TRBJ2-7; TRBD1 matches 9 bases. This CDR3 has 17 residues. The V and J ends lost 3 bases and 4 bases, in that order; junction bases with no gene match: 13. CDR1 KGHSH and CDR2 LQKENI come from the germline V gene. The CDR3 loop reads CASSPYTVGTGSYEQYF. In nucleotides, the CDR3 is TGTGCCAGCTCACCGTATACCGTAGGGACAGGGTCATACGAGCAGTACTTC.

In this sample, this clone turned up once. The V gene is TRBV28, the J gene TRBJ2-4; D gene ambiguous. The V end was cut by 6 bases, the J end by 1 base, with 22 bases between. Germline V lookup: CDR1 MDHEN, CDR2 SYDVKM. There are 18 residues in the CDR3. CDR3 nucleotide sequence: TGTGCCAGCAGCTACCCCTCGATTGTACCTCGGGCCAAAAACATTCAGTACTTC. It specifies CASSYPSIVPRAKNIQYF.

The V and J genes are TRBV11-2 and TRBJ2-2; TRBD2 matches 9 bases. V lost 6 bases to trimming and J lost 3 bases; unmatched junction nucleotides: 8. CDR3 length: 16 residues. Germline V gene lookup returns CDR1 SGHAT and CDR2 FQNNGV. The CDR3 nucleotides read TGTGCCAGCAGTCTTGTAGCGGGAGTCGACACCGGGGAGCTGTTTTTT. Protein sequence: CASSLVAGVDTGELFF.

This sequence joins TRBV5-6 and TRBJ1-2; no clear D gene. This CDR3 spans 11 amino acids. Trimming took 2 bases from V and 10 from J, leaving 9 bases between them. In germline, CDR1 is SGHDT, CDR2 YYEEEE. CDR3 sequence reads: CASSLYKDYTF. CDR3 DNA: TGTGCCAGCAGCTTATACAAGGACTACACCTTC.

This clone was found a few times. Within the sample, other DNA sequences also encode this same CDR3. The CDR3 bases are TGTGCCAGCAGTTTAGGGTACTATGGCTACACCTTC. Protein product: CASSLGYYGYTF. The chain recombines TRBV28 with TRBJ1-2, with D unresolved. The CDR3 is 12 amino acids. Germline V lookup: CDR1 MDHEN, CDR2 SYDVKM. The V end was cut by 2 bases, the J end by 3 bases, with 4 bases between.

The chain joins TRBV28 to TRBJ2-5; no clear D. Germline V lookup: CDR1 MDHEN, CDR2 SYDVKM. Trimming took 5 bases from V and 2 from J, leaving 12 bases between them. This CDR3 contains 14 residues. The chain's CDR3 is CASSINSQQETQYF. The DNA of the CDR3 is TGTGCCAGCAGTATAAACAGTCAACAAGAGACCCAGTACTTC.

The chain recombines TRBV9 with TRBJ2-4; maybe TRBD1 (7 bases). Germline V CDR1 and CDR2: SGDLS, YYNGEE. V was pared by 0 bases and J by 9 bases, with 16 bases between. The length of the CDR3 is 15 residues. The chain's CDR3 is CASSVAGGGAGIQYF. In nucleotides, the CDR3 is TGTGCCAGCAGCGTAGCCGGAGGGGGCGCGGGCATTCAGTACTTC.

The rearrangement uses TRBV4-2 and TRBJ1-4; no clear D. The CDR3 loop spans 15 amino acids. Trimming took 1 base from V and 7 from J, leaving 13 bases between them. Germline V gives CDR1 LGHNA, CDR2 YNFKEQ. CDR3 DNA: TGTGCCAGCAGCCAAGCCTTGGGAGGAGGTGAAAAACTGTTTTTT. Its translation: CASSQALGGGEKLFF.

This chain connects TRBV5-1 to TRBJ1-3; no reliable D call. Germline CDR1 reads SGHRS; CDR2 reads YFSETQ. The CDR3 contains 15 residues. V shed 2 bases and J shed 8 bases, with 17 bases lying between them. The CDR3 spells CASSFTTGRRDTIYF. The CDR3 DNA is TGCGCCAGCAGCTTTACTACGGGGAGGCGTGACACCATATATTTT.

This chain links TRBV10-2 with TRBJ2-7; TRBD2 agrees at 8 bases. V lost 5 bases and J lost 9; bases outside the gene matches: 12. This CDR3 comprises 14 residues. CDR1 WSHSY and CDR2 SAAADI come from the germline V gene. Here the CDR3 DNA reads TGCGCCAGCAGTCTAAAGCGGGAGTCCACGCGGCAGTACTTC. It specifies CASSLKRESTRQYF.

This clone was observed a single time. The chain combines TRBV9 with TRBJ1-1; D gene uncertain. V was trimmed by 0 bases and J by 1 base, leaving 4 bases between them. The germline CDR1 and CDR2 sequences are SGDLS and YYNGEE. The CDR3 totals 13 residues. The CDR3 loop reads CASSVARNTEAFF. CDR3 DNA: TGTGCCAGCAGCGTAGCCAGGAACACTGAAGCTTTCTTT.

V and J are TRBV10-2 and TRBJ2-5; D might be TRBD2 (6 bases). The CDR3 totals 13 residues. V lost 10 bases and J lost 4, with 16 bases in between. In germline, CDR1 is WSHSY, CDR2 SAAADI. The CDR3 reads CATAREVRETQYF. Written as DNA, the CDR3 is TGCGCCACCGCGAGGGAGGTGCGAGAGACCCAGTACTTC.

Concerning this clone itself: A clone one base away is much larger, so this may be a read error. The V call is TRBV5-1, the J call TRBJ2-2; 9 bases are shared with TRBD1. Germline trimming cut 0 bases from V and 7 bases from J; bases unmatched to any gene: 4. CDR1 and CDR2 (germline): SGHRS, YFSETQ. CDR3 length: 15 amino acids. For the CDR3, the DNA is TGCGCCAGCAGCTTGGGGGACAGGGATAACGGGGAGCTGTTTTTT. Encoded protein: CASSLGDRDNGELFF.

This chain joins TRBV9 and TRBJ2-3, with D uncertain. This CDR3 is built from 13 residues. CDR1 is SGDLS and CDR2 is YYNGEE in the germline V gene. V was pared by 0 bases and J by 2 bases, with 4 bases between. The CDR3, as DNA: TGTGCCAGCAGCGTAGACAACACAGATACGCAGTATTTT. Translation: CASSVDNTDTQYF.